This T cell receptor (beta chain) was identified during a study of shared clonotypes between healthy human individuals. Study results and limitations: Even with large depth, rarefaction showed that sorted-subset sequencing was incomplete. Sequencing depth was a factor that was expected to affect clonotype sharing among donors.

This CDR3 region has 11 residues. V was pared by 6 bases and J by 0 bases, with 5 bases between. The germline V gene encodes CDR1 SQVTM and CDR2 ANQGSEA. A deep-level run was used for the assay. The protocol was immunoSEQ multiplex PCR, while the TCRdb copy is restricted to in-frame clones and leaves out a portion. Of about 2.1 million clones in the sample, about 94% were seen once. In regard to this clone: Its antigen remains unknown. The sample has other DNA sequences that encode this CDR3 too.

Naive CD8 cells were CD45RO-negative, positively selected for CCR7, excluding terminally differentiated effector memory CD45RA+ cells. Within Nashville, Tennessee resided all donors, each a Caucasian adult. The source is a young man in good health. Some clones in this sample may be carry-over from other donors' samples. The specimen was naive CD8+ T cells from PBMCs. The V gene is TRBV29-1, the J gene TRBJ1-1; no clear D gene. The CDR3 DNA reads TGCAGCGTAGAGCTGAACACTGAAGCTTTCTTT. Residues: CSVELNTEAFF.